This T cell receptor (beta chain) was documented in a study of OX40 agonist ivuxolimab in advanced cancers. Background on the study: Dosing consisted of intravenous ivuxolimab at 0.01 to 10 mg/kg every 2 weeks.

Overall study findings and caveats: Fewer expanded clones were found on average in CD4+ than in CD8+ T cells. There was clonal expansion of CD4+ and CD8+ blood T cells by week 6 at 0.1 to 3.0 mg/kg.

Using immunoSEQ multiplex PCR, the repertoire was profiled, and TCRdb retains in-frame clones only, with some absent. The sample carries about 52,000 clones, approximately 80% recorded once. Germline V CDR1 and CDR2: SGDLS, YYNGEE. V was pared by 2 bases and J by 3 bases, with 10 bases between. The CDR3 covers 14 residues. Exclusion of a patient followed from autoimmune disease history or systemic immunosuppression. As for this clone: Its target is not known.

This material consisted of CD4+ or CD8+ T cells sorted from blood, taken in a trial of the OX40 agonist ivuxolimab. J is TRBJ2-3 and V is TRBV9, with D unresolved. The TCR comes from an adult with an advanced solid tumor such as melanoma, head and neck, liver or kidney cancer. The CDR3 DNA sequence: TGTGCCAGCAGCGTCGATCCCTTAACAGATACGCAGTATTTT. It codes for CASSVDPLTDTQYF.